This T cell receptor (beta chain) was retrieved from a study of T-cell reconstitution after alpha-beta-depleted transplantation in children. Regarding the study as a whole: About two months after transplant, alpha-beta T cells reportedly came from several hundred expanded graft clones. Surviving recipient T cells and thymic progenitors accounted for the high day-60 TCRbeta diversity observed in some patients. One year post-transplant, T-cell counts and diversity were largely derived from T cells produced anew.

Unique molecular identifiers featured in how the TCRbeta library was prepared. TCRdb analysed the PCR reads with MiXCR anew, one entry per CDR3 protein. The sample shows about 300,000 distinct CDR3 sequences, over 9.5% of them seen only once. The germline V gene has CDR1 SGHRS and CDR2 YFSETQ. This CDR3 has 13 amino acids. V gave up 4 bases and J gave up 2 bases, with 10 bases separating them. At least ten counts were recorded for this clonotype. Its antigen is as yet unknown. This clonotype was sampled from a boy younger than two with acute myeloid leukemia, due to receive a stem cell transplant. The chain is built from TRBV5-1 and TRBJ2-7; possibly TRBD1 or TRBD2 for D (6 bases each). Sequencing was performed on PBMCs, taken before TCRalphabeta/CD19-depleted stem cell transplant. The CDR3, as DNA: TGCGCCAGCAGCAGGGGGGCCGCCTACGAGCAGTACTTC. This translates into CASSRGAAYEQYF.